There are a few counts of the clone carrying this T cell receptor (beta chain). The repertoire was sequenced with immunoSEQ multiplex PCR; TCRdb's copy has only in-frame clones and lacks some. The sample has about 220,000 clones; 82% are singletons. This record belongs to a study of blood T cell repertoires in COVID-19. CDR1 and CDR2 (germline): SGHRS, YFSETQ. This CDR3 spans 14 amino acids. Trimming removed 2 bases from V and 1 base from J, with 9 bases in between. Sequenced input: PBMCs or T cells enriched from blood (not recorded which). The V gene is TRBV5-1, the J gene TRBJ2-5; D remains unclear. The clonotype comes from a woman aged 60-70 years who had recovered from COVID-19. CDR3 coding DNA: TGCGCCAGCAGCTTCGCCGAGTTCCAAGAGACCCAGTACTTC. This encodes CASSFAEFQETQYF.